This section outlines one T cell receptor beta chain sequence together with its context. Its antigen specificity is not known. One base away there is no much larger clone; base qualities are not given. The data were obtained in a study of shared clonotypes between healthy human individuals (dated by TCRdb to 2018 to 2020). Study-level background: A couple of women and a few men aged 18 to 49 years were included in the cohort. For each donor, CD4 naive and CD4 memory were each given three plates, CD8 naive was given two plates, and CD8 memory was given one plate. To estimate repertoire size and how much clonotypes are shared between individuals, the study performed deep sequencing of blood TCR repertoires from five healthy adults. Libraries were prepared and TCR repertoires were sequenced by different laboratories using diverse techniques, in order to increase sequencing depth and limit assay-specific biases. Per donor, leukapheresis produced somewhere between about 0.94 and 9 billion PBMCs. What the work shows at the level of the full study, not this receptor alone: Because the study included a small number of donors, the genetic and exposure-history diversity represented was limited. Compared with non-shared clonotypes, the clonotypes found in all four sorted-subset donors had higher generation probabilities. Rarefaction of sorted-subset datasets indicated incomplete sequencing despite the large sequencing depth. Pairwise subsampling led to the expectation that sequencing depth would affect the degree of clonotype sharing among donors. Roughly 5% of naive CD4, around 3.5% of naive CD8, about 2.1% of memory CD4, and 0.4% of memory CD8 clonotypes were shared across a handful of donors. Naive subsets generally had larger estimated clonotype richness than memory subsets. Sampling was limited to blood, and TCR repertoires in tissue likely differ from TCR repertoires in blood.

TCR CDR3 regions were amplified from genomic DNA by multiplex PCR using the deep immunoSEQ assay. Extracted genomic DNA from each cell subset was distributed evenly across all wells of several immunoSEQ 96-well plates, and each plate was treated as a replicate. Each replicate PCR for sorted subsets received about 220 ng genomic DNA, equal to roughly 33,000 T cell genomes. Purified libraries were quantified with a Qubit 3.0 fluorometer, sized on a Bioanalyzer 2100, and re-quantified with the KAPA Library Quantification kit. Every immunoSEQ 96-well plate was sequenced on a dedicated single-read 150-cycle Illumina NextSeq 550 flow cell. In the authors' own workflow: The immunoSEQ output contained only junctional sequences without quality scores, so filtering could not match that applied to full-length reads. To assign V/J genes and CDR3, sequences were annotated using PyIR, a Python wrapper for IgBLAST v1.9, with IMGT germline references. Reads with weak V/J assignments (E-value above 1e-6), missing CDR3, stop codons, out-of-frame junctions, or ambiguous translated residues were removed. V3J clonotypes were defined as sequences sharing the same inferred V gene, J gene, and CDR3 amino acid sequence. Percentage overlap between repertoires was computed as shared unique clonotypes divided by the size of the smaller repertoire. Repertoire richness was assessed with RTK rarefaction, the Chao1 estimator, and Recon v2.1 estimates of unobserved clonotypes. OLGA was used to compute generation probabilities for all TCRbeta clonotypes that the gDNA method yielded from a few donors. TCRdb holds this immuneACCESS table with in-frame rearrangements only. Some clones are missing; in checked studies, unresolved V genes explain under half, and the rest has no known cause. V, J and clone size reflect that table, while D and trimming were determined from the DNA. The sample table records hundreds of thousands of clones; over 90% of these occur just once. The ten largest clones add up to more than 20% of the sample.

For the CD8 naive samples, CD45RO-negative cells were positively selected for CCR7, yielding a CD45RA+CCR7+ population from which TemRA cells were excluded. Donors were healthy HIV-negative adults with no recently reported acute infections or vaccinations. Every donor was a Caucasian adult residing in Nashville, Tennessee, USA. Blood was obtained by leukapheresis, after which PBMCs were separated by Ficoll-Histopaque density gradient centrifugation and cryopreserved in liquid nitrogen vapor phase. Analytical flow cytometry was used to check the purity and quantity of each magnetically sorted T cell population. Each sorted fraction had its genomic DNA isolated and then quantified by UV absorbance on a Nanodrop 2000c. Relative to germline, V is 2 bases shorter and J is 1 base shorter, with 14 bases between their ends. Looking up the germline V gene (reference sequence) yields CDR1 SEHNR and CDR2 FQNEAQ. From the cysteine up to the phenylalanine, the CDR3 has a length of 17 residues. Solely the CDR3 DNA is kept, with 51 bases framed from the first base.

This chain joins TRBV7-9 to TRBJ1-4, and TRBD1 may be the D gene, going by 5 matching bases. The TCR originated in a man aged 30 to 45 in good health. Sequenced material: naive CD8+ T cells sorted from blood. The sample's cell subset or site label is to be understood as: CD45RA+CCR7+. The DNA is as follows: TGTGCCAGCAGCTTACTGGGGGAGATAGGAACTAATGAAAAACTGTTTTTT. Its translation reads: CASSLLGEIGTNEKLFF.